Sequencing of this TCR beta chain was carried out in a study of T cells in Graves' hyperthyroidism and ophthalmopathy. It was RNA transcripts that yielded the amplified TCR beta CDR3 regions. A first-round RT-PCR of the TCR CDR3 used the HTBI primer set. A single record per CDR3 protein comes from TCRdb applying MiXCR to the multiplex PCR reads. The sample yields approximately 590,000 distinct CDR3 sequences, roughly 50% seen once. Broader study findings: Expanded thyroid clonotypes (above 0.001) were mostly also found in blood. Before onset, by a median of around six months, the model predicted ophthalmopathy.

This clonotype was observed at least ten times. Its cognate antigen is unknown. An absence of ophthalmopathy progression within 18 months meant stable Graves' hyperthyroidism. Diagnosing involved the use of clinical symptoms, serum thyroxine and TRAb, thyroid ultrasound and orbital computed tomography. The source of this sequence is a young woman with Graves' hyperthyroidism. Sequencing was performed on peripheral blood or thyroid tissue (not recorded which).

The CDR3 coding sequence is TGCAGCGTCCTCGGGGGGCGGAGGACCACTGAAGCTTTCTTT. It encodes CSVLGGRRTTEAFF. The chain is built from TRBV29-1 and TRBJ1-1, with D maybe TRBD1 (6 bases). V was clipped by 6 bases and J by 4 bases, with 18 bases between them. Germline lookup yields CDR1 SQVTM and CDR2 ANQGSEA. The CDR3 has 14 amino acids.